Sequencing of this TCR beta chain was carried out in a study of T cell responses to AZD1222 COVID-19 vaccine. Libraries were prepared by immunoSEQ multiplex PCR; TCRdb keeps only in-frame clonotypes and omits some of them. The sample carries some 93,000 clones, roughly 88% recorded once. Study-wide findings and caveats: The donor group comprised mostly white British people and more females; the analysis possibly underestimated clonal diversity. Mapped onto spike, vaccine-associated CD4 TCRs spanned it and were dominant at 160-218 and 743-854.

Turning to this clone: The antigen remains undetermined.

Germline V gene sequence: CDR1 SGHTA, CDR2 FQGNSA. Between the trimmed V and J ends, which lost 5 bases and 7 bases, there was a span of 27 bases. There are 18 residues in the CDR3. The receptor was derived from an adult who received the AZD1222 COVID-19 vaccine. This rearrangement joins TRBV7-2 to TRBJ2-1; D is possibly TRBD1 (6 bases). The sequences come from peripheral blood, collected 28 days after the second AZD1222 dose. CDR3 coding DNA: TGTGCCAGCAGCCCATTATCAGGGGCACAAAGGGCGGGTAATGAGCAGTTCTTC. The encoded protein is CASSPLSGAQRAGNEQFF.